Below, 17 T cell receptor beta chains from the same sample are listed, as sequenced in a study of blood T cell repertoires in COVID-19. The protocol was immunoSEQ multiplex PCR, while the TCRdb copy is restricted to in-frame clones and leaves out a portion. The sample includes 180,000 or so clones, 70% to 80% of them seen just once. The sample comprised peripheral blood. Every receptor here comes from a woman in her forties or fifties with active or convalescent COVID-19.

This rearrangement joins TRBV11-3 to TRBJ2-7; 14 positions match TRBD2. Unmatched junction bases numbered 8, after V lost 5 bases and J lost 5 bases. The CDR3 totals 16 residues. Germline CDR1 reads SGHNT; CDR2 reads YENEEA. The CDR3 reads CASSPGTSGSNDEQYF. Written as DNA, the CDR3 is TGTGCCAGCAGCCCCGGGACTAGCGGGAGTAACGACGAGCAGTACTTC.

The CDR3 spells CASSALGAGVWDEQFF. In DNA form, the CDR3 reads TGTGCCAGCAGCGCCCTAGGAGCGGGGGTATGGGATGAGCAGTTCTTC. The V and J genes are TRBV9 and TRBJ2-1; 8 bases line up with TRBD2. Germline-derived CDR1 and CDR2 are SGDLS and YYNGEE. The CDR3 is made up of 16 amino acids. V lost 3 bases to trimming and J lost 8 bases; unmatched junction nucleotides: 13.

The V gene is TRBV2, the J gene TRBJ1-4; TRBD1 might be the D (5 bases). The length of the CDR3 is 15 residues. Germline CDR1 and CDR2: SNHLY and FYNNEI. V was shortened by 7 bases and J by 8 bases, with 20 bases between the two germline ends. The CDR3, as DNA: TGTGCCAGCATAAGTTACAGGCCGGGCGAGGAAAAACTGTTTTTT. This sequence encodes CASISYRPGEEKLFF.

The J gene is TRBJ2-1, the V gene TRBV30, with 9 bases lining up with TRBD1. After removal of 1 base from V and 8 bases from J, the junction contained 9 bases not matched to a gene. Germline CDR1 GTSNPN, CDR2 SVGIG (reference sequence). This CDR3 contains 15 residues. The chain's CDR3 is CAWSGWTGEDYEQFF. The CDR3 DNA reads as TGTGCCTGGAGTGGATGGACAGGGGAAGATTATGAGCAGTTCTTC.

CDR3 protein: CSASRGQGGQPQHF. The CDR3 nucleotides read TGCAGTGCTAGTCGGGGACAGGGGGGTCAGCCCCAGCATTTT. The rearrangement links TRBV20-1 to TRBJ1-5; 11 positions match TRBD1. The J segment lost 6 bases and the V segment lost 3 bases, leaving 4 bases of the junction unmatched. The CDR3 is 14 amino acids. Germline V CDR1 and CDR2: DFQATT, SNEGSKA (reference sequence).

This chain connects TRBV6-5 to TRBJ1-1; TRBD1 aligns across 7 bases. CDR1 is MNHEY and CDR2 is SVGAGI in the germline V gene. The CDR3 has 13 amino acids. After removal of 2 bases from V and 5 bases from J, the junction contained 2 bases not matched to a gene. CDR3 in amino acids: CASSYQGGTEAFF. CDR3 sequence (DNA): TGTGCCAGCAGTTACCAGGGGGGAACTGAAGCTTTCTTT.

The rearrangement links TRBV4-2 to TRBJ2-2; 10 bases agree with TRBD2. The CDR3 contains 16 residues. The V gene's germline CDR1 is LGHNA and CDR2 YNFKEQ. Losses at the gene ends were 4 bases for V and 5 bases for J; bases not matched to a gene: 7. The CDR3 coding sequence is TGTGCCAGCAGCCCTGGACTAGCGGCGGGAACCGGGGAGCTGTTTTTT. Its translation: CASSPGLAAGTGELFF.

The V call is TRBV3-1 (or the pseudogene TRBV3-2), the J call TRBJ1-6, with 9 bases fitting TRBD1. Germline CDR1 is LGHDT and CDR2 is YNNKEL (reference sequence). The CDR3 contains 15 residues. Trimming took 1 base from V and 8 from J; bases not matched to a gene: 3. CDR3 coding DNA: TGTGCCAGCAGCCAAGTTCACAGGGGGCATTCACCCCTCCACTTT. Encoded protein: CASSQVHRGHSPLHF.

The chain couples TRBV5-5 to TRBJ2-2, with 11 bases aligning to TRBD2. The V segment lost 4 bases and the J segment 4 bases; nucleotides outside the gene matches: 6. Germline V gene lookup returns CDR1 SGHKS and CDR2 YYEKEE (reference sequence). CDR3 size: 16 residues. The CDR3 loop is CASSATSGGPTGELFF. The CDR3 coding sequence is TGTGCCAGCAGCGCTACTAGCGGGGGACCCACCGGGGAGCTGTTTTTT. The full variable domain, its missing parts supplied by reference TRBV5-5 and TRBJ2-2, is DAGVTQSPTHLIKTRGQQVTLRCSPISGHKSVSWYQQVLGQGPQFIFQYYEKEERGRGNFPDRFSARQFPNYSSELNVNALLLGDSALYLCASSATSGGPTGELFFGEGSRLTVL.

The genes are TRBV7-2 and TRBJ1-2; 7 nucleotides match TRBD1. The CDR3 has 13 residues. V lost 5 bases to trimming and J lost 4 bases; unmatched junction nucleotides: 4. The V gene's germline CDR1 is SGHTA and CDR2 FQGNSA. CDR3 DNA: TGTGCCAGCAGCGACAGGGCGGCCTATGGCTACACCTTC. This encodes CASSDRAAYGYTF.

The CDR3 here is CASSLTGTETQYF. In DNA form, the CDR3 reads TGTGCCAGCAGCCTGACAGGAACAGAGACCCAGTACTTC. The chain combines TRBV5-6 with TRBJ2-5, with D tentatively TRBD1 (6 bases). This CDR3 spans 13 amino acids. Germline lookup yields CDR1 SGHDT and CDR2 YYEEEE. The ends were cut back, 4 bases at V and 4 bases at J, with 11 bases in the middle.

This clone was detected a few times. V gene TRBV6-2 or TRBV6-3 combines with J gene TRBJ1-1, with D unresolved. The CDR3 extends over 14 amino acids. The V end lost 8 bases, the J end lost 0 bases, and 13 bases lay between the germline ends. Per the germline V gene, CDR1 is MNHEY and CDR2 is SVGEGT. CDR3 region: CASGHNRLNTEAFF. The CDR3 nucleotides are TGTGCCAGCGGCCACAACAGACTGAACACTGAAGCTTTCTTT.

A few counts support this clone. The V gene is TRBV19, the J gene TRBJ2-5, with 7 bases matching TRBD1. The J segment lost 2 bases and the V segment lost 1 base, leaving 13 bases of the junction unmatched. The length of the CDR3 is 18 residues. The germline V gene has CDR1 LNHDA and CDR2 SQIVND (reference sequence). The CDR3 region is CASSIALAGTAIQETQYF. CDR3 bases: TGTGCCAGTAGTATAGCCCTCGCCGGGACAGCCATACAAGAGACCCAGTACTTC. The full variable domain, rest sourced from reference TRBV19 and TRBJ2-5, is DGGITQSPKYLFRKEGQNVTLSCEQNLNHDAMYWYRQDPGQGLRLIYYSQIVNDFQKGDIAEGYSVSREKKESFPLTVTSAQKNPTAFYLCASSIALAGTAIQETQYFGPGTRLLVL.

This chain joins TRBV29-1 and TRBJ2-7; no clear D gene. CDR3 size: 11 residues. CDR1 is SQVTM and CDR2 is ANQGSEA in the germline V gene. Deletions cut 4 bases from V and 4 bases from J, with 8 bases between. CDR3 coding DNA: TGCAGCGTTGGTGACGGGTACGAGCAGTACTTC. Amino acids: CSVGDGYEQYF.

The chain carries TRBV5-1 and TRBJ2-3, with 7 bases lining up with TRBD2. Per germline, CDR1 SGHRS and CDR2 YFSETQ. The CDR3 has 15 amino acids. J lost 0 bases, V lost 6 bases, and 7 bases had no gene match. DNA of the CDR3: TGCGCCAGCACGACTAGCTCGGTTAGCACAGATACGCAGTATTTT. Residues: CASTTSSVSTDTQYF.

The chain carries TRBV5-4 and TRBJ2-6; 8 nucleotides line up with TRBD1. The CDR3 is made up of 18 amino acids. With 2 bases clipped from V and 0 bases from J, the junction kept 7 bases outside the gene matches. Germline CDR1 reads SGHNT; CDR2 reads YYREEE (reference sequence). The CDR3 region is CASSFTGTGRSGANVLTF. The DNA for the CDR3 is TGTGCCAGCAGCTTTACCGGGACAGGCCGCTCTGGGGCCAACGTCCTGACTTTC.

The CDR3 DNA is TGTGCCACCAGTGACACTAGCGCCGGGGGTTACACCGGGGAGCTGTTTTTT. The encoded protein is CATSDTSAGGYTGELFF. The V and J genes are TRBV24-1 and TRBJ2-2; 7 bases map to TRBD2. The ends lost 4 bases at V and 3 bases at J; junction bases unmatched: 10. There are 17 residues in the CDR3. CDR1 and CDR2 from the germline V gene are KGHDR and SFDVKD.